These 7 T cell receptor beta chains were sequenced from one sample in a study of identical twins. TCRdb independently ran MiXCR on the 5' RACE reads; one entry per CDR3 protein. The sample includes a few hundred thousand distinct CDR3 sequences, roughly 8.6% of them seen just once. Another study also made use of these data, one on yellow fever vaccine responses in identical twins.

The sample was memory (CD45RO+) T cells sorted from blood. These receptors were obtained from a woman aged 18-35 years in good health.

The sample holds many counts of this clonotype. The chain links TRBV4-1 to TRBJ2-1, with 8 bases that match TRBD2. The CDR3 runs to 20 residues. Trimming removed 0 bases from V and 4 bases from J; junction bases left unmatched: 17. CDR1 is MGHRA and CDR2 is YSYEKL in the germline V gene. The CDR3 loop reads CASSQEAWEVGGVSYNEQFF. The DNA for the CDR3 is TGCGCCAGCAGCCAAGAGGCGTGGGAGGTCGGGGGGGTCTCTTACAATGAGCAGTTCTTC.

This clonotype appeared many times. V and J are TRBV5-1 and TRBJ2-3, with 10 positions matching TRBD2. The CDR3 is 16 amino acids. CDR1 is SGHRS, CDR2 YFSETQ, per germline. V shed 0 bases, J shed 1 base, and the junction held 2 bases outside the gene matches. Here the CDR3 DNA reads TGCGCCAGCAGCTTGGAGCTAGCGGGAGGCACAGATACGCAGTATTTT. It translates to CASSLELAGGTDTQYF.

This clonotype was observed a handful of times. The gene calls are TRBV28 and TRBJ1-6; TRBD1 matches 8 bases. This CDR3 has 15 amino acids. CDR1 MDHEN and CDR2 SYDVKM come from the germline V gene. The V and J ends lost 6 bases and 8 bases, in that order; junction bases with no gene match: 9. The CDR3: CASRPATGVYSPLHF. The CDR3 nucleotides read TGTGCCAGCAGACCCGCGACAGGGGTGTATTCACCCCTCCACTTT.

The genes are TRBV11-2 and TRBJ1-6; maybe TRBD1 (5 bases). The V end lost 5 bases, the J end lost 3 bases, and 23 bases lay between the germline ends. Germline CDR1 reads SGHAT; CDR2 reads FQNNGV. This CDR3 is built from 19 residues. This chain's CDR3 is CASSHLGTTERNYNSPLHF. Written as DNA, the CDR3 is TGTGCCAGCAGCCACCTGGGGACGACCGAAAGAAACTATAATTCACCCCTCCACTTT.

Only a few counts were recorded for this clonotype. The rearrangement joins TRBV12-3 or TRBV12-4 to TRBJ2-7; D is perhaps TRBD1 or TRBD2 (5 bases each). The CDR3 is 14 residues long. V was pared by 4 bases and J by 7 bases, with 17 bases between. CDR3 loop: CASSSPGTPREQYF. In DNA form, the CDR3 reads TGTGCCAGCAGTTCGCCGGGGACCCCTAGGGAGCAGTACTTC.

This clonotype was picked up one time. A much larger clone sits a single nucleotide away, making a read error possible. The rearrangement links TRBV12-3 or TRBV12-4 to TRBJ2-5; no definite D call. V lost 5 bases and J 5 bases, leaving 12 bases between the germline ends. The CDR3 runs to 13 residues. In nucleotides, the CDR3 is TGTGCCAGCAGTCGCAGTAGTTCCGAGACCCAGTACTTC. It specifies CASSRSSSETQYF.

This clonotype was observed at least ten times. The CDR3 sequence: CASSLDQGGYTF. The CDR3 DNA is TGTGCCAGCAGTTTGGACCAAGGCGGCTACACCTTC. This chain connects TRBV12-3 or TRBV12-4 to TRBJ1-2; D is unresolved. V lost 3 bases, J lost 8 bases, and 10 bases lay in between. This CDR3 has 12 amino acids.